The following is a TCR beta chain sequence with its context. Which antigen it targets is not known. It has no much larger one-base neighbor in the sample; base qualities were not kept. The data originate from a study of OX40 agonist ivuxolimab in advanced cancers. Context from the whole study: The costimulatory receptor OX40 (CD134) was targeted by ivuxolimab, a fully human IgG2 agonistic monoclonal antibody. Three dose-escalation patients achieved partial responses, one with hepatocellular carcinoma and two with cutaneous melanoma. Intravenous ivuxolimab was administered to patients every 2 weeks at six dose levels: 0.01, 0.1, 0.3, 1.5, 3 and 10 mg/kg. The monotherapy dose-escalation portion (N of about 50 patients) of the phase I ivuxolimab trial is reported in the paper. In the dose-escalation cohort, approximately 83% of patients were male, and the mean age was approximately 60 years with a range of 23 to 79. Prior anti-PD-1, anti-PD-L1 or anti-CTLA-4 therapy was permitted, and roughly two fifths of dose-escalation patients had received checkpoint inhibitors. Peripheral TCRbeta sequencing aimed to test whether ivuxolimab altered TCR sequence diversity and caused clonal T-cell expansion. Of the 50 to 55 patients in dose escalation, some 20 had hepatocellular carcinoma, roughly 15 had melanoma, 9 had renal cell carcinoma and 9 had head and neck cancer. What the authors observed across the whole study: At doses of 0.1 to 3.0 mg/kg, clonal expansion of both CD4+ and CD8+ T cells in blood was seen between baseline and week 6. Low levels of normalized T-cell clonal expansion were also seen in some patients who did not respond. Antigen specificity was not determined for the clonally expanded peripheral T cells. On average, CD8+ T cells showed more expanded clones than CD4+ T cells after ivuxolimab. In partial responders in the 0.1-3.0 mg/kg groups, normalized peripheral clonal expansion was found to be among the lowest, especially among CD8+ T cells.

For sequencing of the TCRbeta CDR3 region, genomic DNA was extracted from the sorted cells. TCRbeta CDR3 regions were sequenced using the immunoSEQ Assay. Not all clones reach the TCRdb copy of this immuneACCESS table, which keeps in-frame sequences only. Checked studies attribute under half of the gap to unresolved V genes and leave the rest unexplained. Here the sample has some 30,000 clones; about 90% occur a single time. Of the sample, about 15% is held by the ten largest clones. There are 16 amino acids in the CDR3, from cysteine to phenylalanine inclusive. The CDR3 DNA has 48 bases and is translated from base 1. As encoded in the germline V gene, CDR1 is SQVTM while CDR2 is ANQGSEA. V is cut back by 1 base and J by 6 bases, with 10 bases in the junction unmatched. Patients with a history of autoimmune disease or receiving systemic immunosuppression were excluded from the trial. Peripheral blood for TCR sequencing was drawn from every dose cohort at baseline, at cycle 4 day 1 and at cycle 7 day 1. Samples came from an open-label, multicenter, first-in-human phase I dose-escalation trial of ivuxolimab. Adults with locally advanced or metastatic melanoma, renal cell, hepatocellular, or head and neck squamous cell carcinoma were enrolled in the trial. CD4+ and CD8+ T cells were sorted separately from peripheral blood before TCR sequencing.

Recombination connected TRBV29-1 to TRBJ2-1; TRBD2 lines up with 9 middle nucleotides. The receptor was isolated from an adult with an advanced solid tumor such as melanoma, head and neck, liver or kidney cancer. The specimen comprised CD4+ or CD8+ T cells sorted from blood, sampled in a trial of the OX40 agonist ivuxolimab. The CDR3 has the sequence CSVEGDSGSPFNEQFF. The nucleotide sequence reads as follows: TGCAGCGTTGAAGGAGATAGCGGGAGTCCATTCAATGAGCAGTTCTTC.